The text below deals with one T cell receptor (beta chain). Its target is not known. This sample stems from a study of cytomegalovirus exposure and HLA in healthy donors. Study-wide results and caveats: 150 to 200 TCR beta chains were listed as cytomegalovirus-associated.

A multiplex PCR was run with 60 Vbeta primers and 13 Jbeta primers. The table came from immunoSEQ multiplex PCR; TCRdb's copy has only in-frame clones and leaves some out. Counted here are about 190,000 clones, 70% to 80% occurring once; the ten biggest clones make up 1.6%. Germline V gene lookup returns CDR1 SGHTA and CDR2 FQGTGA. With 4 bases removed from V and 4 bases from J, the gap between germline ends came to 16 bases. This CDR3 has 15 amino acids. The specimen was PBMCs. The chain is built from TRBV7-3 and TRBJ2-5; the D gene is possibly TRBD1 (6 bases). The TCR comes from a woman in her fifties or sixties in good health and CMV-seronegative. CDR3 sequence reads: CASSSSPLRGETQYF. The DNA of the CDR3 is TGTGCCAGCAGCTCCAGCCCCCTCAGGGGAGAGACCCAGTACTTC.